A selection of T cell receptor beta chains follows, all from one sample in a study of Graves' ophthalmopathy and Graves' hyperthyroidism. TCRdb ran MiXCR on the multiplex PCR reads and lists one entry per CDR3 protein. The sample has 900,000 to 1,200,000 distinct CDR3 sequences, less than 45% seen once. The sample taken for sequencing was peripheral blood or thyroid tissue (not recorded which). The source of these receptors is an adult man with Graves' hyperthyroidism. Each CDR3 is given with its conserved first and last residue. D genes are given only for firm matches. Clone size is not always given. Where it is, it says once, few, many or a class for expanded clones.

d_call clone_size j_call v_call cdr3_length cdr3_nt cdr3_aa
NA NA TRBJ2-2 TRBV7-9 16 TGTGCCAGCAGCACTCGTACAGGGATGATTCTACGGGAGCTGTTTTTT CASSTRTGMILRELFF
TRBD1 few TRBJ1-4 TRBV24-1 16 TGTGCCACCAGTGAGACTAGCGGGACAGGGAACGAAAAACTGTTTTTT CATSETSGTGNEKLFF
NA few TRBJ1-3 TRBV20-1 14 TGCAGTGCTAGAGCCCCGATTTCCGGAAACACCATATATTTT CSARAPISGNTIYF
NA NA TRBJ2-5 TRBV12-3/TRBV12-4 13 TGTGCCAGCAGTTTTTTTCAAGGAGAGACCCAGTACTTC CASSFFQGETQYF
TRBD1 many TRBJ2-5 TRBV7-2 15 TGTGCCAGCAGCTCTCCTGGACAGGGTCGAGAGACCCAGTACTTC CASSSPGQGRETQYF
NA NA TRBJ1-2 TRBV14 15 TGTGCCAGCAGCCCTCTTGACAGAGCTCTTTATGGCTACACCTTC CASSPLDRALYGYTF
TRBD1 many TRBJ2-7 TRBV7-2 14 TGTGCCAGCAGCACCCCGGGACAGGGCTACGAGCAGTACTTC CASSTPGQGYEQYF
NA once TRBJ2-2 TRBV10-3 14 TGTGCCAGCAGTTCAGGGGGGATCACCGGGGAGCTGTTTTTT CASSSGGITGELFF
NA NA TRBJ2-4 TRBV29-1 14 TGCAGCGTCGCGAGTTCGCGAGCCAAAAACATTCAGTACTTC CSVASSRAKNIQYF
NA many TRBJ1-2 TRBV6-5 13 TGTGCCAGCAGTTACTCAGGCAACTATGGCTACACCTTC CASSYSGNYGYTF
NA many TRBJ1-5 TRBV5-6 13 TGTGCCAGCAGCGGCGGGTATGGGCAGCCCCAGCATTTT CASSGGYGQPQHF
NA NA TRBJ2-1 TRBV20-1 15 TGCAGTGCTAGAGCCGGGACCAGCTCCTACAATGAGCAGTTCTTC CSARAGTSSYNEQFF
NA many TRBJ2-5 TRBV9 14 TGTGCCAGCAGCGGGACCCAGGGAAGCGAGACCCAGTACTTC CASSGTQGSETQYF
TRBD1 NA TRBJ2-2 TRBV29-1 14 TGCAGCGTTCCAGGACAGGGGAGAACCGGGGAGCTGTCTTGG CSVPGQGRTGELSW
TRBD2 few TRBJ2-5 TRBV13 16 TGTGCCAGCAGCTCAGATGCCGGGACTAGCAAAGAGACCCAGTACTTC CASSSDAGTSKETQYF
NA NA TRBJ1-1 TRBV9 12 TGTGCCAGCAGCTCGCCGGCCACTGAAGCTTTCTTT CASSSPATEAFF
TRBD1 NA TRBJ1-5 TRBV6-6 14 TGTGCCAGCTGTGGGACAGGTTGGAATCAGCCCCAGCATTTT CASCGTGWNQPQHF
NA many TRBJ2-7 TRBV4-3 14 TGCGCCAGCAGCCAAGAGGTGGGAGCAGGCGAGCAGTACTTC CASSQEVGAGEQYF